The rows below give T cell receptor beta chains drawn from one sample of a study of control samples from healthy donors and cancer patients. Profiling relied on immunoSEQ multiplex PCR, and the TCRdb table lists in-frame clones only, not all of them. Among fewer than 500,000 clones listed, around 90% were seen once. The sequenced material came from PBMCs. These receptors all stem from a man in his forties with head and neck cancer. Each CDR3 is given with its conserved first and last residue. D genes are given only for firm matches. Size tells how often a clone was seen (once, few, many) or the class of an expanded clone, and some rows leave it out.

clone_size	d_call	v_call	j_call	cdr3_nt	cdr3_aa
-	-	TRBV7-3	TRBJ2-1	TGTGCCAGCAGCTCCCCCCTAGGGGGTGAGCAGTTCTTC	CASSSPLGGEQFF
-	-	TRBV29-1	TRBJ2-7	TGCAGCGTTGAATTACGCGACGAGCAGTACTTC	CSVELRDEQYF
once	TRBD1	TRBV19	TRBJ1-6	TGTGCCAGTAGCTCTTCTGGGAACAGGGGCCTCTCCTATAATTCACCCCTCCACTTT	CASSSSGNRGLSYNSPLHF
-	TRBD1	TRBV6-5	TRBJ1-4	TGTGCCAGCAGTCTAACCGGGACAGGGTATGAAAAACTGTTTTTT	CASSLTGTGYEKLFF
-	TRBD2	TRBV28	TRBJ2-7	TGTGCCAGCAGTCGGCAAGCGGGAGACTACGAGCAGTACTTC	CASSRQAGDYEQYF
-	TRBD1	TRBV7-6	TRBJ2-7	TGTGCCAGCAGCTCCGACAGGGGGAGGGCCTACGAGCAGTACTTC	CASSSDRGRAYEQYF
once	-	TRBV3-1/TRBV3-2	TRBJ2-5	TGTGCCAGCAGCCTTCAGGAACGTATCGGGAAAGTTGACTTC	CASSLQERIGKVDF
-	TRBD2	TRBV6-5	TRBJ2-1	TGTGCCAGCAGTTCCTGGACTAGCGGGAGACACAATGAGCAGTTCTTC	CASSSWTSGRHNEQFF
-	-	TRBV27	TRBJ1-5	TGTGCCAGCAGTCCGTACAGGGATCGACAGCCCCAGCATTTT	CASSPYRDRQPQHF
-	TRBD1	TRBV5-6	TRBJ1-1	TGTGCCAGCAGCTCACCGGGACAGGGGATAGGTGGCACTGAAGCTTTCTTT	CASSSPGQGIGGTEAFF
-	-	TRBV20-1	TRBJ1-2	TGCAGTGCTAGAGGGACCTATGGCTACACCTTC	CSARGTYGYTF
-	TRBD2	TRBV27	TRBJ2-1	TGTGCCAGCAGCGGGGGGGATGAGCAGTTCTTC	CASSGGDEQFF
-	-	TRBV12-5	TRBJ1-5	TGTGCTAGTGGTTTGGAGGGCAGAGAGTTCGGCAATCAGCCCCAGCATTTT	CASGLEGREFGNQPQHF
-	TRBD1	TRBV5-1	TRBJ2-7	TGCGCCAGCAGCACCGGAAGACAGGGGATTTCCTACGAGCAGTACTTC	CASSTGRQGISYEQYF
-	TRBD1	TRBV7-9	TRBJ2-7	TGTGCCAGCAAGCCGACAGGGGTAAACGAGCAGTACTTC	CASKPTGVNEQYF
-	-	TRBV6-1	TRBJ2-7	TGTGCCAGCAGTGACGGCAGGGTACTTTGGGAGCAGTACTTC	CASSDGRVLWEQYF
-	-	TRBV12-5	TRBJ2-5	TGTGCTAGTGGTTTGGGTAGTTACCAAGAGACCCAGTACTTC	CASGLGSYQETQYF
-	-	TRBV10-1	TRBJ2-7	TGCGCCAGCAGTGATTCTGAGGGTAGTTCCTACGAGCAGTACTTC	CASSDSEGSSYEQYF
once	-	TRBV6-6	TRBJ2-5	TGTGCCAGCTTAAACAGAGGCGGGGAGACCCAGTACTTC	CASLNRGGETQYF
-	TRBD2	TRBV19	TRBJ2-1	TGTGCCAGTAGTGTAGCGGGCCTCAATGAGCAGTTCTTC	CASSVAGLNEQFF
few	-	TRBV3-1/TRBV3-2	TRBJ1-2	TGTGCCAGCTCAATAATTGATGGCTACACCTTC	CASSIIDGYTF
-	TRBD2	TRBV6-5	TRBJ2-5	TGTGCCAGCAGGAGCGGGACTCAAGAGACCCAGTACTTC	CASRSGTQETQYF
-	TRBD1	TRBV4-1	TRBJ2-4	TGCGCCAGCAGCCAAGAGACAGGGTGGGGCATTCAGTACTTC	CASSQETGWGIQYF
-	-	TRBV20-1	TRBJ2-5	TGCAGTGCCGACGTCAGGGAGACCCAGTACTTC	CSADVRETQYF